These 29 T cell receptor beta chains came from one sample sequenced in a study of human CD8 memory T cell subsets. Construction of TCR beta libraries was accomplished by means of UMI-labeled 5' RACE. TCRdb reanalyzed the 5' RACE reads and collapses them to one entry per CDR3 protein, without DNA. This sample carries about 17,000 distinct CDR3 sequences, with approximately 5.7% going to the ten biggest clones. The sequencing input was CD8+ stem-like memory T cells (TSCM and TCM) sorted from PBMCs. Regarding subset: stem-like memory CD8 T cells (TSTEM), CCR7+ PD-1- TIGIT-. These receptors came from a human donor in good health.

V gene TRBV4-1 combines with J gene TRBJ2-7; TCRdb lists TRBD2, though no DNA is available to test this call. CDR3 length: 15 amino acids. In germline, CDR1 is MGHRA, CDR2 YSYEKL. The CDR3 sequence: CASSQVASRGYEQYF.

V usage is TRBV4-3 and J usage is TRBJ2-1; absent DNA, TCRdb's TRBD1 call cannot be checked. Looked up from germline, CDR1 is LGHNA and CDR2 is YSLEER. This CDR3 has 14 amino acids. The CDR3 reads CASSPTWTGNEQFF.

The CDR3 sequence: CASSKALSCREETQYF. The J gene is TRBJ2-5, the V gene TRBV21-1. TRBV21-1 is a recognized pseudogene. CDR3 size: 16 residues.

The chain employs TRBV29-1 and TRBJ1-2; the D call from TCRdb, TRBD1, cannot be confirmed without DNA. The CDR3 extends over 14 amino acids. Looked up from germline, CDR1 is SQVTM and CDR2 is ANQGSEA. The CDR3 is CSARKGASNYGYTF.

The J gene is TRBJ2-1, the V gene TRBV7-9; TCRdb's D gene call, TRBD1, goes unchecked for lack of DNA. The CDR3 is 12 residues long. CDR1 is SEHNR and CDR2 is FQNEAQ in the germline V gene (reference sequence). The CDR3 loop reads CASSLRRDEQFF.

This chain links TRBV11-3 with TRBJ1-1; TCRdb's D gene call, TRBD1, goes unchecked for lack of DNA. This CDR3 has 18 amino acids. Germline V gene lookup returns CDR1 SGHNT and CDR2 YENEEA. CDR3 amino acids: CASSLGDLGRKMNTEAFF. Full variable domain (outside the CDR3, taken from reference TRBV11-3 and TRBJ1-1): EAGVVQSPRYKIIEKKQPVAFWCNPISGHNTLYWYLQNLGQGPELLIRYENEEAVDDSQLPKDRFSAERLKGVDSTLKIQPAELGDSAVYLCASSLGDLGRKMNTEAFFGQGTRLTVV.

The CDR3 loop reads CASSSEGGPEDTQYF. The chain joins TRBV7-8 to TRBJ2-3; the TRBD2 assignment by TCRdb is unverifiable without DNA. The CDR3 runs to 15 residues. CDR1 and CDR2 (germline): SGHVS, FQNEAQ.

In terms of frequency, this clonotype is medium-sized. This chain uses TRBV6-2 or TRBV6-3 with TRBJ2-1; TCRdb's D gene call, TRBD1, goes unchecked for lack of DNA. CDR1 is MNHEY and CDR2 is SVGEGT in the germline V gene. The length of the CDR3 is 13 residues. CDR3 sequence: CASGPTGYNEQFF.

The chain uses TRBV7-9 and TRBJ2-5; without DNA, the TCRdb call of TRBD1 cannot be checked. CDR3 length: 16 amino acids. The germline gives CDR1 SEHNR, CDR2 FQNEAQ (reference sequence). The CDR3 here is CASSYSTGPFQETQYF.

CDR3 protein: CASSKEGIGQATGTGELFF. V usage is TRBV21-1 and J usage is TRBJ2-2; TCRdb lists TRBD1, though no DNA is available to test this call. TRBV21-1 is recorded as a pseudogene. The CDR3 length is 19 residues.

The CDR3 loop reads CASSPGLGAKETQYF. This sequence joins TRBV7-7 and TRBJ2-5; checking the TCRdb D call of TRBD2 is not possible without DNA. This CDR3 is 15 amino acids long. The germline V gene encodes CDR1 SSHAT and CDR2 FNYEAQ (reference sequence).

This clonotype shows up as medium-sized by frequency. This CDR3 reads CASSHVGIDRGMNTEAFF. The chain carries TRBV4-2 and TRBJ1-1; TCRdb returns TRBD1, unconfirmable since there is no DNA. Germline V lookup: CDR1 LGHNA, CDR2 YNFKEQ. The CDR3 has 18 amino acids.

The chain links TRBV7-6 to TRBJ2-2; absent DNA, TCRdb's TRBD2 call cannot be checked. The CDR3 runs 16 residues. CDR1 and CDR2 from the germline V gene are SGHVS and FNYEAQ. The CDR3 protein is CASSPLTSGGTGELFF.

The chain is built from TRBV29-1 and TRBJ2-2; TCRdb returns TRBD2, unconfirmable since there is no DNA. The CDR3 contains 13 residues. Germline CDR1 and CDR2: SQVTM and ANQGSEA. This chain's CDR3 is CSARTSGPGELFF.

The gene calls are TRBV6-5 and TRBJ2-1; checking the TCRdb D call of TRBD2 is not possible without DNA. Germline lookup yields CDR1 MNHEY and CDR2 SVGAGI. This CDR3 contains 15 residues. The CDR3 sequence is CAIGDAAGGGDEQFF.

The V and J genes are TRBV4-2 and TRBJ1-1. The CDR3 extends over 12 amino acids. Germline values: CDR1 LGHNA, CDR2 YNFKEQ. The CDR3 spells CASSQGNTEAFF.

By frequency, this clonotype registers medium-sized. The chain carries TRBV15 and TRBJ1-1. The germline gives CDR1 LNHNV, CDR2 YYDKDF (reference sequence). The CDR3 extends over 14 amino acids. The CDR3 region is CATSRAAGRTEAFF.

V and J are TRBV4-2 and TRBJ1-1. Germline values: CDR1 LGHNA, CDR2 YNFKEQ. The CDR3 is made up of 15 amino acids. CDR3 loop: CASSQEQASNTEAFF.

The CDR3 loop reads CASSPRSGTDTDTQYF. The rearrangement uses TRBV14 and TRBJ2-3; TCRdb lists TRBD1, though no DNA is available to test this call. The germline V gene has CDR1 SGHDN and CDR2 FVKESK. This CDR3 has 16 residues. Complete variable domain (other parts from reference TRBV14 and TRBJ2-3): EAGVTQFPSHSVIEKGQTVTLRCDPISGHDNLYWYRRVMGKEIKFLLHFVKESKQDESGMPNNRFLAERTGGTYSTLKVQPAELEDSGVYFCASSPRSGTDTDTQYFGPGTRLTVL.

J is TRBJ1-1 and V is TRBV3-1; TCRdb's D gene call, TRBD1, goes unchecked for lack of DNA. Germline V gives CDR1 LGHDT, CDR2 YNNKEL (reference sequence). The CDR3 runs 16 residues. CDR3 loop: CASSRETGSRNPEAFF.

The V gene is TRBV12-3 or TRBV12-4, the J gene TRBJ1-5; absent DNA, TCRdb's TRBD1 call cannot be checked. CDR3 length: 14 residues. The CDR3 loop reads CASSLGTGPQPQHF.

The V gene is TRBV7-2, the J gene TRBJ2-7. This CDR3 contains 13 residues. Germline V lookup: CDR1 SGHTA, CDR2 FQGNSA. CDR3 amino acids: CASSLGITYEQYF.

This CDR3 reads CASSGGPGFREQYF. The gene calls are TRBV2 and TRBJ2-7; checking the TCRdb D call of TRBD1 is not possible without DNA. This CDR3 is built from 14 residues. The germline V gene encodes CDR1 SNHLY and CDR2 FYNNEI.

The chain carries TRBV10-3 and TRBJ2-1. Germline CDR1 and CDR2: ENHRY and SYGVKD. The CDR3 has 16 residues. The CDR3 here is CAISESVASLYNEQFF.

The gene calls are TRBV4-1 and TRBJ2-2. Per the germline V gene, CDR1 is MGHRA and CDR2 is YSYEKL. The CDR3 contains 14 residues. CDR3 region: CASSKGFNTGELFF.

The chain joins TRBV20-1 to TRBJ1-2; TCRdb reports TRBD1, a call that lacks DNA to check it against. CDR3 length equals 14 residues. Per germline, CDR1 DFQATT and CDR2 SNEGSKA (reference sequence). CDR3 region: CSAKNRGISYGYTF.

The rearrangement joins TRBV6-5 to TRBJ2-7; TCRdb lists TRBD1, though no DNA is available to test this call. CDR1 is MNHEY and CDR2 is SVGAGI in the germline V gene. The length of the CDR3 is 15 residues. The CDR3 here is CASSYGTGGLYEQYF.

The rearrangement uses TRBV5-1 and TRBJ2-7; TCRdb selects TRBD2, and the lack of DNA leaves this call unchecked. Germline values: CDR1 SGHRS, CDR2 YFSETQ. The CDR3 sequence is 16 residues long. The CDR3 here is CASSLKGAGGPGEQYF.

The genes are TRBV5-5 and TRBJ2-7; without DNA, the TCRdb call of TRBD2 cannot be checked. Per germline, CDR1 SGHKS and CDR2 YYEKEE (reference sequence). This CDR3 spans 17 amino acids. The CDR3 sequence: CASSLGGGLSSVYEQYF.